This TCR beta chain stems from a study of Graves' ophthalmopathy and Graves' hyperthyroidism. Other autoimmune diseases, uncontrolled infections, pregnancy and lactation each led to patient exclusion. Clinicians made diagnoses from clinical symptoms, serum thyroxine, TRAb, thyroid ultrasound and orbital computed tomography. PBMCs stemmed from roughly 9.7 ml of fresh peripheral blood. Beta-chain TCR CDR3 regions were amplified from RNA transcripts. HTBI primers were employed in first-round RT-PCR, then a second-round multiplex PCR followed. TCRdb reprocessed the multiplex PCR reads with MiXCR, giving one entry per CDR3 protein. This table holds roughly 51,000 distinct CDR3 sequences, around half found once. The TCR was taken from an adult man with Graves' ophthalmopathy. Sequenced sample: peripheral blood.

CDR3 in DNA: TGTGCCACCAGTGGCCCGAAGACAGGGGAATCCTACAATGAGCAGTTCTTC. Translating gives CATSGPKTGESYNEQFF. This chain joins TRBV24-1 and TRBJ2-1; 8 bases fit TRBD1. Germline CDR1 KGHDR, CDR2 SFDVKD. Losses at the gene ends were 5 bases for V and 1 base for J; bases not matched to a gene: 9. The CDR3 is made up of 17 amino acids.